The T cell receptor (beta chain) described here comes from a study of blood T cell repertoires in COVID-19. Per the authors' pipeline: The assay estimated nucleated cells by amplifying reference gene primers. Measured with immunoSEQ multiplex PCR; TCRdb has only the in-frame clones, and not every one. V and J calls and clone size are as listed in that table; D and trimming were resolved from the DNA. The sample carries 250,000 or so clones, 75% to 85% recorded once. The sequencing sample was made of peripheral blood. This TCR was sampled from a human donor in a cohort sampled during active COVID-19.

Here the CDR3 DNA reads TGTGCCAGTTCCCAAACCTCATCGGGGGGACGAGGAGAGACCCAGTACTTC. Protein: CASSQTSSGGRGETQYF. The chain has TRBV27 and TRBJ2-5; TRBD2 matches at 7 bases. CDR1 MNHEY and CDR2 SMNVEV come from the germline V gene (reference sequence). V lost 9 bases and J lost 4; bases outside the gene matches: 20. The CDR3 is 17 residues long.